What follows are 27 T cell receptor beta chains derived from one specimen sequenced in a study of response to subunit inactivated influenza vaccine. One entry per CDR3 protein, called by TCRdb with MiXCR from the RT-PCR reads. There are about 520,000 distinct CDR3 sequences in the sample; 25% occur only once, and under 2.5% lies in the top ten. The input for sequencing was CD4+ T cells sorted from PBMCs, taken more than 4 days after vaccination. The source is a man aged 50 to 60 who received an inactivated influenza vaccine.

A few counts support this clonotype. The chain joins TRBV20-1 to TRBJ2-7; TRBD1 might be the D (5 bases). Germline CDR1 reads DFQATT; CDR2 reads SNEGSKA (reference sequence). V was cut by 0 bases and J by 2 bases, with 20 bases left in between. The CDR3 spans 17 residues. CDR3 sequence (DNA): TGCAGTGCTAGAGATGAATACAGGATCGGTAGGACCTACGAGCAGTACTTC. This encodes CSARDEYRIGRTYEQYF.

This sequence joins TRBV5-1 and TRBJ2-1; 9 bases match TRBD2. The CDR3 is made up of 16 amino acids. Germline V lookup: CDR1 SGHRS, CDR2 YFSETQ. J was trimmed by 4 bases and V by 1 base; bases with no gene match: 6. This CDR3 reads CASSLWVAGVYNEQFF. The DNA of the CDR3 is TGCGCCAGCAGCTTGTGGGTAGCGGGGGTGTACAATGAGCAGTTCTTC.

V is TRBV2 and J is TRBJ2-1; 9 bases map to TRBD2. In germline, CDR1 is SNHLY, CDR2 FYNNEI. After removal of 5 bases from V and 7 bases from J, the junction contained 12 bases not matched to a gene. This CDR3 is built from 16 residues. CDR3 in DNA: TGTGCCAGCAGTTCTCCTCCGGGACTAGCCCTGAATGAGCAGTTCTTC. It encodes CASSSPPGLALNEQFF. The full variable domain, its missing parts supplied by reference TRBV2 and TRBJ2-1, is EPEVTQTPSHQVTQMGQEVILRCVPISNHLYFYWYRQILGQKVEFLVSFYNNEISEKSEIFDDQFSVERPDGSNFTLKIRSTKLEDSAMYFCASSSPPGLALNEQFFGPGTRLTVL.

CDR3 DNA: TGTGCCAGCAGCTTAAGTCTAGCGGGAGGTACCGGGGAGCTGTTTTTT. It encodes CASSLSLAGGTGELFF. The rearrangement uses TRBV7-2 and TRBJ2-2; 11 nucleotides match TRBD2. V lost 2 bases, J lost 5 bases, and 4 bases stayed unmatched. Germline values: CDR1 SGHTA, CDR2 FQGNSA. The CDR3 length is 16 residues.

This chain joins TRBV10-2 and TRBJ1-2; 9 nucleotides line up with TRBD1. Germline V gives CDR1 WSHSY, CDR2 SAAADI. V lost 1 base to trimming and J lost 5 bases; unmatched junction nucleotides: 2. The length of the CDR3 is 14 residues. The CDR3 sequence is CASSEWDRAYGYTF. The CDR3, as DNA: TGCGCCAGCAGTGAGTGGGACAGGGCTTATGGCTACACCTTC.

This clonotype was seen ten or more times. The chain links TRBV29-1 to TRBJ2-1, with D possibly being TRBD2 (6 bases). V lost 6 bases and J 0 bases, leaving 18 bases between the germline ends. The CDR3 is 16 amino acids. The germline V gene encodes CDR1 SQVTM and CDR2 ANQGSEA. CDR3 loop: CSVPAGGLSSYNEQFF. As DNA, the CDR3 is TGCAGCGTCCCCGCCGGAGGGTTGAGCTCCTACAATGAGCAGTTCTTC.

In its sample, this clonotype was seen a few times. This chain uses TRBV12-3 or TRBV12-4 with TRBJ2-5; the D call may be TRBD1 or TRBD2 (5 bases each). Trimming left V 4 bases short and J 5 bases short, with 20 bases between. The CDR3 is made up of 16 amino acids. The DNA of the CDR3 is TGTGCCAGCAGTTCTCGGGGCAGGGCTGGTTGGGAGACCCAGTACTTC. Residues: CASSSRGRAGWETQYF.

This sequence joins TRBV19 and TRBJ2-1; TRBD2 aligns across 10 bases. There are 17 residues in the CDR3. Per germline, CDR1 LNHDA and CDR2 SQIVND (reference sequence). The ends lost 5 bases at V and 8 bases at J; junction bases unmatched: 15. In nucleotides, the CDR3 is TGTGCCAGTAGTGGTGGTGCGCGAAGCGGGAGGGATCATGAGCAGTTCTTC. It encodes CASSGGARSGRDHEQFF.

This clonotype was recorded at least ten times. V and J are TRBV5-6 and TRBJ2-5; the match to TRBD2 covers 9 bases. With 1 base clipped from V and 2 bases from J, the junction kept 3 bases outside the gene matches. Germline V gene data show CDR1 as SGHDT and CDR2 as YYEEEE. There are 15 residues in the CDR3. CDR3 coding DNA: TGTGCCAGCAGCTTGTCTAGCGGGGCTCAAGAGACCCAGTACTTC. It yields the protein CASSLSSGAQETQYF. The whole variable domain, remainder taken from reference TRBV5-6 and TRBJ2-5, is DAGVTQSPTHLIKTRGQQVTLRCSPKSGHDTVSWYQQALGQGPQFIFQYYEEEERQRGNFPDRFSGHQFPNYSSELNVNALLLGDSALYLCASSLSSGAQETQYFGPGTRLLVL.

In its sample, this clonotype was seen a few times. The genes are TRBV5-1 and TRBJ2-3; TRBD2 matches at 7 bases. J gave up 4 bases and V 2 bases, and 7 bases lay outside the gene matches. CDR3 length: 15 residues. The V gene's germline CDR1 is SGHRS and CDR2 YFSETQ. CDR3 amino acids: CASSLAGYRADTQYF. CDR3 in DNA: TGCGCCAGCAGCTTAGCGGGATATCGCGCAGATACGCAGTATTTT.

This clonotype appeared a few times. The V call is TRBV7-2, the J call TRBJ2-7, with TRBD2 matching 10 bases. The CDR3 has 14 residues. The germline gives CDR1 SGHTA, CDR2 FQGNSA. V was clipped by 2 bases and J by 9 bases; unmatched bases: 7. The CDR3 loop reads CASSLKREGTAQYF. In DNA, the CDR3 is TGTGCCAGCAGCTTAAAGCGGGAGGGCACCGCGCAGTACTTC. Filled out from reference TRBV7-2 and TRBJ2-7, the complete variable domain reads GAGVSQSPSNKVTEKGKDVELRCDPISGHTALYWYRQSLGQGLEFLIYFQGNSAPDKSGLPSDRFSAERTGGSVSTLTIQRTQQEDSAVYLCASSLKREGTAQYFGPGTRLTVT.

The chain links TRBV6-2 or TRBV6-3 to TRBJ2-1, with 7 bases identical to TRBD2. The germline gives CDR1 MNHEY, CDR2 SVGEGT. The V and J ends lost 0 bases and 8 bases, in that order; junction bases with no gene match: 13. This CDR3 is 17 amino acids long. CDR3 loop: CASSYSGRVRWRDEQFF. DNA for the CDR3: TGTGCCAGCAGTTACTCGGGGAGGGTACGGTGGCGTGATGAGCAGTTCTTC.

The CDR3 sequence is CASSMTTGIPLETQYF. The DNA of the CDR3 is TGTGCCAGCAGCATGACGACAGGGATCCCGTTGGAGACCCAGTACTTC. The rearrangement uses TRBV11-2 and TRBJ2-5, with 7 bases fitting TRBD1. The junction had 14 bases not matched to a gene; V was cut back by 5 bases and J by 5 bases. In germline, CDR1 is SGHAT, CDR2 FQNNGV. CDR3 size: 16 residues.

This clonotype was detected only a few times. The rearrangement joins TRBV5-1 to TRBJ1-1; weak D call: TRBD1 (6 bases). The CDR3 consists of 13 residues. The V end was cut by 1 base, the J end by 6 bases, with 10 bases between. Germline V lookup: CDR1 SGHRS, CDR2 YFSETQ. Here the CDR3 DNA reads TGCGCCAGCAGCTTGACAGGGATATCTGAAGCTTTCTTT. It is translated as CASSLTGISEAFF.

The chain couples TRBV21-1 to TRBJ1-5; the table's D gene call, TRBD1, was not cross checked with the DNA. TRBV21-1 is marked as a pseudogene. The CDR3 loop spans 17 amino acids. Here the CDR3 DNA reads TGTGCCAGCAGCGGAAGAACAGGAAGTATTAGCAATCAGCCCCAGCATTTT. It yields the protein CASSGRTGSISNQPQHF.

This chain links TRBV12-3 or TRBV12-4 with TRBJ1-6; D is possibly TRBD1 (5 bases). This CDR3 has 14 residues. V lost 3 bases and J 6 bases, leaving 9 bases between the germline ends. The CDR3 nucleotides read TGTGCCAGCAGTTTGGGGGACGTTAATTCACCCCTCCACTTT. Translation: CASSLGDVNSPLHF.

V is TRBV29-1 and J is TRBJ2-1; TRBD1 matches 7 bases. The CDR3 runs 16 residues. Germline V gene data show CDR1 as SQVTM and CDR2 as ANQGSEA. The V segment lost 5 bases and the J segment 7 bases; nucleotides outside the gene matches: 17. The CDR3 sequence is CSVRGRRGQSFNEQFF. Here the CDR3 DNA reads TGCAGCGTTCGTGGGCGAAGGGGGCAAAGCTTTAATGAGCAGTTCTTC.

The chain links TRBV4-3 to TRBJ2-1, with 9 bases that match TRBD2. The V segment lost 2 bases and the J segment 2 bases; nucleotides outside the gene matches: 4. Germline V CDR1 and CDR2: LGHNA, YSLEER. The CDR3 covers 16 residues. CDR3 loop: CASSQLAGTTYNEQFF. CDR3 DNA: TGCGCCAGCAGCCAACTAGCGGGGACTACCTACAATGAGCAGTTCTTC.

This clonotype was detected a few times. V gene TRBV11-2 combines with J gene TRBJ2-5; possible D gene TRBD1, 8 bases. The germline V and J ends were trimmed by 4 bases and 5 bases, with 17 bases remaining between them. This CDR3 region has 15 residues. The germline gives CDR1 SGHAT, CDR2 FQNNGV. The CDR3 loop is CASSWTGREMETQYF. CDR3 in DNA: TGTGCCAGCAGCTGGACAGGGCGGGAGATGGAGACCCAGTACTTC.

The V gene is TRBV6-5, the J gene TRBJ2-7; 10 positions match TRBD2. Trimming at V came to 5 bases and at J to 2 bases, leaving 3 bases not matched to a gene. Germline loops: CDR1 MNHEY, CDR2 SVGAGI. The CDR3 is 14 residues long. The CDR3 region is CASSHGTSAYEQYF. The CDR3 DNA sequence: TGTGCCAGCAGTCACGGGACTAGCGCCTACGAGCAGTACTTC.

This clonotype was detected a few times. The chain is built from TRBV5-1 and TRBJ2-3; 9 bases match TRBD1. The ends lost 0 bases at V and 1 base at J; junction bases unmatched: 3. CDR1 and CDR2 (germline): SGHRS, YFSETQ. This CDR3 is built from 16 residues. The CDR3 nucleotides read TGCGCCAGCAGCTTGGGGGGACAGGGCGGCACAGATACGCAGTATTTT. This sequence encodes CASSLGGQGGTDTQYF.

The chain has TRBV19 and TRBJ2-5; TRBD2 matches 8 bases. CDR3 length: 16 residues. The V segment lost 6 bases and the J segment 1 base; nucleotides outside the gene matches: 10. Germline V gene data show CDR1 as LNHDA and CDR2 as SQIVND (reference sequence). The CDR3 region is CASRAPGTRGQETQYF. The DNA of the CDR3 is TGTGCCAGTAGGGCCCCCGGGACTAGAGGCCAAGAGACCCAGTACTTC.

This clonotype was recorded at least ten times. This sequence joins TRBV5-5 and TRBJ1-5; 8 bases fit TRBD1. CDR1 SGHKS and CDR2 YYEKEE come from the germline V gene (reference sequence). V lost 5 bases, J lost 6 bases, and 10 bases stayed unmatched. The CDR3 is made up of 15 amino acids. DNA of the CDR3: TGTGCCAGCAGGCCAGGGACAGGATCGGCTCAGCCCCAGCATTTT. As protein: CASRPGTGSAQPQHF.

This rearrangement joins TRBV9 to TRBJ2-1; the D gene is possibly TRBD2 (6 bases). CDR3 size: 16 residues. Germline values: CDR1 SGDLS, CDR2 YYNGEE. Trimming shortened V by 0 bases and J by 5 bases, and 15 bases separated the two germline ends. The CDR3 loop reads CASSVGEAGKDNEQFF. Written as DNA, the CDR3 is TGTGCCAGCAGCGTAGGAGAGGCGGGAAAAGACAATGAGCAGTTCTTC.

This clonotype appeared a few times. This sequence joins TRBV5-1 and TRBJ2-1; 12 bases line up with TRBD2. V shed 0 bases, J shed 8 bases, and the junction held 6 bases outside the gene matches. Germline values: CDR1 SGHRS, CDR2 YFSETQ. The CDR3 length is 16 residues. For the CDR3, the DNA is TGCGCCAGCAGCTTGGCACTAGCGGGAGGTAGCGATGAGCAGTTCTTC. It codes for CASSLALAGGSDEQFF.

The genes are TRBV29-1 and TRBJ1-2, with D hard to call. Germline V CDR1 and CDR2: SQVTM, ANQGSEA. The V end was cut by 6 bases, the J end by 4 bases, with 9 bases between. The CDR3 has 11 residues. The CDR3 loop reads CSVQYGYGYTF. The CDR3 DNA reads TGCAGCGTCCAATATGGCTATGGCTACACCTTC.

This clonotype turned up a few times. V and J are TRBV5-6 and TRBJ2-3; D remains unclear. V was trimmed by 5 bases and J by 6 bases, leaving 13 bases between them. Germline V gene sequence: CDR1 SGHDT, CDR2 YYEEEE. There are 13 residues in the CDR3. The CDR3 nucleotides read TGTGCCAGCAGTACTAAACTGACGGATACGCAGTATTTT. Amino acids: CASSTKLTDTQYF.